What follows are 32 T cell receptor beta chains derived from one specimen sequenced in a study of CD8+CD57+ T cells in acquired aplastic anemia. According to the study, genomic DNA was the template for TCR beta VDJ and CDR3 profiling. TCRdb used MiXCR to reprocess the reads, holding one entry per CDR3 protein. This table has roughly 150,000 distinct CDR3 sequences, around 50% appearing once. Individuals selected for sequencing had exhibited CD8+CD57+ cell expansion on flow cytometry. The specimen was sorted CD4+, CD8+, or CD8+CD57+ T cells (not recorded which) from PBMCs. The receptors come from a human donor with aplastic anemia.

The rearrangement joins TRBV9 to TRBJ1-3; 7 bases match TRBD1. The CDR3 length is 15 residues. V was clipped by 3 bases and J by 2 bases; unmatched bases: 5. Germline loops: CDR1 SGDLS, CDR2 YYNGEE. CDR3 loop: CASSALQGAGNTIYF. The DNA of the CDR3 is TGTGCCAGCAGCGCACTGCAGGGGGCTGGAAACACCATATATTTT. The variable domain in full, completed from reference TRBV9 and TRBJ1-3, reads DSGVTQTPKHLITATGQRVTLRCSPRSGDLSVYWYQQSLDQGLQFLIQYYNGEERAKGNILERFSAQQFPDLHSELNLSSLELGDSALYFCASSALQGAGNTIYFGEGSWLTVV.

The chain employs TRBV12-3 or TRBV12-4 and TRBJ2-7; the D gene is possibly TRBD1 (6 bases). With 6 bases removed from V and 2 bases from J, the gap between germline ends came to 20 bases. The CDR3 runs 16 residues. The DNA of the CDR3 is TGTGCCAGCAGCCGACCAGGGGCGAGGGGGACCTACGAGCAGTACTTC. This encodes CASSRPGARGTYEQYF.

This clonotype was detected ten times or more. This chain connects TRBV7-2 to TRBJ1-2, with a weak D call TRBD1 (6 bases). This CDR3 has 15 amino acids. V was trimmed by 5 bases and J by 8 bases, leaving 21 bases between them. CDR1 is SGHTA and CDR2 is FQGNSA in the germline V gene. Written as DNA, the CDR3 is TGTGCCAGCAGCCTGGAAGGGGGGACCGGCTACGGCTACACCTTC. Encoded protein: CASSLEGGTGYGYTF. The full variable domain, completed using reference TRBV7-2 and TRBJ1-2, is GAGVSQSPSNKVTEKGKDVELRCDPISGHTALYWYRQSLGQGLEFLIYFQGNSAPDKSGLPSDRFSAERTGGSVSTLTIQRTQQEDSAVYLCASSLEGGTGYGYTFGSGTRLTVV.

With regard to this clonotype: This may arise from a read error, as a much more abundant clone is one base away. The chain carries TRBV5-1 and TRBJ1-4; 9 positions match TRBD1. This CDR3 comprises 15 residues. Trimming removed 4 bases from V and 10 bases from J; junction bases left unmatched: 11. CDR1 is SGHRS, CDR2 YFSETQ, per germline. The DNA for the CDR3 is TGCGCCAGCAGCAGTTGGGGACAGGGAGGTGGAAAACTGTTTTTT. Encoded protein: CASSSWGQGGGKLFF.

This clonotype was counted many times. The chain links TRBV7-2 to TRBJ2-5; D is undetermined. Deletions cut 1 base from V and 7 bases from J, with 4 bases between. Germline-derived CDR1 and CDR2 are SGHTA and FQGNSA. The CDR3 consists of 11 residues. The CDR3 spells CASSLGWTQYF. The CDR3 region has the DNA TGTGCCAGCAGCTTAGGATGGACCCAGTACTTC.

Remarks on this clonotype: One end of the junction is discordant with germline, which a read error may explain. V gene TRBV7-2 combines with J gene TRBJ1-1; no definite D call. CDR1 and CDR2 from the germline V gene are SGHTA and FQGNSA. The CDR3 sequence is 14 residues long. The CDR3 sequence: CASSLEVLNTEAFF. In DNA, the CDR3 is TGCGCCAGCAGCTTGGAGGTATTGAACACTGAAGCTTTCTTT.

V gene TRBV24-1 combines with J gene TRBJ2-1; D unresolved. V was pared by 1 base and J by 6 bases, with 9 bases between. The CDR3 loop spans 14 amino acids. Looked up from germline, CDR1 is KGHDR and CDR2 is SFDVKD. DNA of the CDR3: TGTGCCACCAGTGATTTCTCGGCAGGCAATGAGCAGTTCTTC. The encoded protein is CATSDFSAGNEQFF.

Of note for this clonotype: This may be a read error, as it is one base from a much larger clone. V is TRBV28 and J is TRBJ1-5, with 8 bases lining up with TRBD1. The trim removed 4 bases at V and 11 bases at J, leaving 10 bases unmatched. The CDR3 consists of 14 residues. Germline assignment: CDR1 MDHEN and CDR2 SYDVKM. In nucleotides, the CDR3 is TGTGCCAGCAGTTCGACAGGGGTTAGGAAGTCCCAGCATTTT. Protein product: CASSSTGVRKSQHF.

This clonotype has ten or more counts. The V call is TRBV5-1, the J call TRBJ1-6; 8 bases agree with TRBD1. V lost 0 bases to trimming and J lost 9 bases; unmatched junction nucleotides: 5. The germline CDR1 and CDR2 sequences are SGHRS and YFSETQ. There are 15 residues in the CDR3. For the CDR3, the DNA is TGCGCCAGCAGCTTGGTGGGGACAGGCTCTTCACCCCTCCACTTT. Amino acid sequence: CASSLVGTGSSPLHF.

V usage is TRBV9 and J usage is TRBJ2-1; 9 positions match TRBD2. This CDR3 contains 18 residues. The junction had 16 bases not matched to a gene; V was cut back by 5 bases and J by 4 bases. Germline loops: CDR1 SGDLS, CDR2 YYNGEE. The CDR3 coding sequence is TGTGCCAGCAGTGTCACTCGCGGGGGGGCGGGAGGATACAATGAGCAGTTCTTC. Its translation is CASSVTRGGAGGYNEQFF.

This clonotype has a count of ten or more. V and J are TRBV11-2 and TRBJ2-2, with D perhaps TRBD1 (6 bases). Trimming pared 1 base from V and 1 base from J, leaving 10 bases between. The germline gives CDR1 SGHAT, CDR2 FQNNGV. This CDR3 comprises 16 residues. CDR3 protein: CASSLGQVWNTGELFF. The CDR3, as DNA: TGTGCCAGCAGCTTAGGACAGGTGTGGAACACCGGGGAGCTGTTTTTT.

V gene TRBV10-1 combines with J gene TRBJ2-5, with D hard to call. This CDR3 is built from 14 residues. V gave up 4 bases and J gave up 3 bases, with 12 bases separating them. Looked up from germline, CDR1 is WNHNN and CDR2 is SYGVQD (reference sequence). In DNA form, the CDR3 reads TGCGCCAGCAGTGTTCTTTCCGCAAAAGAGACCCAGTACTTC. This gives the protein CASSVLSAKETQYF.

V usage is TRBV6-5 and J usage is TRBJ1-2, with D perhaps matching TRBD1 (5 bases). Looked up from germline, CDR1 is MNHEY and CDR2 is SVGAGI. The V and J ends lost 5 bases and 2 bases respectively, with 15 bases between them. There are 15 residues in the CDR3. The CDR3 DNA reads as TGTGCCAGCAGTAACTACCGAGGGGAGAACTATGGCTACACCTTC. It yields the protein CASSNYRGENYGYTF.

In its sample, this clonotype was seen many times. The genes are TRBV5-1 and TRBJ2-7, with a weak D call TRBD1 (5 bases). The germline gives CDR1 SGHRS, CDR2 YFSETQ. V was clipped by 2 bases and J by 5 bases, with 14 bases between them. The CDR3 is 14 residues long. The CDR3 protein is CASSFRGVQDEQYF. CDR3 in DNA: TGCGCCAGCAGCTTTAGGGGTGTTCAAGACGAGCAGTACTTC.

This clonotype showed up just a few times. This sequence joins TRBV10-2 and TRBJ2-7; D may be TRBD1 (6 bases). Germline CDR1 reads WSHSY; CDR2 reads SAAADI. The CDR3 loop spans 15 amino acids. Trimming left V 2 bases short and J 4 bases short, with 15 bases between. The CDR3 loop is CASSERAGVGYEQYF. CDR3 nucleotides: TGCGCCAGCAGTGAGAGGGCAGGGGTGGGGTACGAGCAGTACTTC.

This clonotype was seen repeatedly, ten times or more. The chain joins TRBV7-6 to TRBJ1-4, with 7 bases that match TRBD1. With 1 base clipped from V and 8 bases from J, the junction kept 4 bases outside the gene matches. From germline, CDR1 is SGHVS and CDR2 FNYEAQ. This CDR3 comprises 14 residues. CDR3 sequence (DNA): TGTGCCAGCAGCTTAGGACAGGGTCGGGAAAAACTGTTTTTT. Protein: CASSLGQGREKLFF. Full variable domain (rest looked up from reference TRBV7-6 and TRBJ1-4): GAGVSQSPRYKVTKRGQDVALRCDPISGHVSLYWYRQALGQGPEFLTYFNYEAQQDKSGLPNDRFSAERPEGSISTLTIQRTEQRDSAMYRCASSLGQGREKLFFGSGTQLSVL.

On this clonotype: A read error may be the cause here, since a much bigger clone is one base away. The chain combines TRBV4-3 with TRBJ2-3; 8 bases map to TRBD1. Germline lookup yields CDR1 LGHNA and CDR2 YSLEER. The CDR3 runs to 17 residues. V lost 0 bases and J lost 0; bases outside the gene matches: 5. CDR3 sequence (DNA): TGCGCCAGCAGCCAAGACTACAGGGGGGCCAGCACAGATACGCAGTATTTT. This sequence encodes CASSQDYRGASTDTQYF.

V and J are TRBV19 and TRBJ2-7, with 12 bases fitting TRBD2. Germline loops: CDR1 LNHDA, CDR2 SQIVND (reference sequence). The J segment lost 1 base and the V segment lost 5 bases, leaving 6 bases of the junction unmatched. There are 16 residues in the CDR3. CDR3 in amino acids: CASSRTLAGGSYEQYF. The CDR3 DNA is TGTGCCAGTAGTCGTACCCTAGCGGGAGGGTCCTACGAGCAGTACTTC.

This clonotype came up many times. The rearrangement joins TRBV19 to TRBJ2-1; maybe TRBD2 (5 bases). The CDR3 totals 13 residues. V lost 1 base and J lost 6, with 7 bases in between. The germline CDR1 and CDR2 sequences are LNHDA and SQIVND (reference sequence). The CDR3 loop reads CASSIGEGNEQFF. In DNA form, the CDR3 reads TGTGCCAGTAGTATAGGTGAGGGCAATGAGCAGTTCTTC.

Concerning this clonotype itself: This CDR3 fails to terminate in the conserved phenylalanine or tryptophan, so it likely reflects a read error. The CDR3 spells CASLVDGSFTGELFI. For the CDR3, the DNA is TGTGCCAGCCTAGTCGACGGCAGTTTTACCGGGGAGCTGTTTATT. The gene calls are TRBV6-1 and TRBJ2-2; D not certain. The CDR3 extends over 15 amino acids. Germline V gene data show CDR1 as MNHNS and CDR2 as SASEGT. Trimming took 8 bases from V and 5 from J, leaving 18 bases between them.

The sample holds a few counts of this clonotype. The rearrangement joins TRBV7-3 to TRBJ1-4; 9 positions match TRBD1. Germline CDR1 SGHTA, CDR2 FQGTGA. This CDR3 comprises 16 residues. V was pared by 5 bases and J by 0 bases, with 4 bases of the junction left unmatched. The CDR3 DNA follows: TGTGCCAGCAGCCAGGGACAGGGCTCAACTAATGAAAAACTGTTTTTT. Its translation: CASSQGQGSTNEKLFF. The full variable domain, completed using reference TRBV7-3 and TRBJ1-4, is GAGVSQTPSNKVTEKGKYVELRCDPISGHTALYWYRQSLGQGPEFLIYFQGTGAADDSGLPNDRFFAVRPEGSVSTLKIQRTERGDSAVYLCASSQGQGSTNEKLFFGSGTQLSVL.

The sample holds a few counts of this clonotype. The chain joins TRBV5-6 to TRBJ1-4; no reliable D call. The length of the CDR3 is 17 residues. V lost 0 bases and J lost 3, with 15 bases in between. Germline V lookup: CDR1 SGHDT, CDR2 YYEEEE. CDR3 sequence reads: CASSLGAIRSSNEKLFF. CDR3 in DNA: TGTGCCAGCAGCTTGGGGGCAATCAGGTCCTCTAATGAAAAACTGTTTTTT.

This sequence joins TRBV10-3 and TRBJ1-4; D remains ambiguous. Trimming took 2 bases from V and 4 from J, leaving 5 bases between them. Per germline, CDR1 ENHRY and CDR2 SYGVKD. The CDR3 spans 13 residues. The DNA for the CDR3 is TGTGCCATCAGTGAGCAGCATAATGAAAAACTGTTTTTT. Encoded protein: CAISEQHNEKLFF.

The CDR3 coding sequence is TGTGCCAGCAGCCCGGCCGGGACTAGCGGAGGGGGCTACGAGCAGTACTTC. This translates into CASSPAGTSGGGYEQYF. V and J are TRBV4-2 and TRBJ2-7, with 11 positions matching TRBD2. There are 17 residues in the CDR3. Germline trimming cut 4 bases from V and 3 bases from J; bases unmatched to any gene: 11. Germline V CDR1 and CDR2: LGHNA, YNFKEQ.

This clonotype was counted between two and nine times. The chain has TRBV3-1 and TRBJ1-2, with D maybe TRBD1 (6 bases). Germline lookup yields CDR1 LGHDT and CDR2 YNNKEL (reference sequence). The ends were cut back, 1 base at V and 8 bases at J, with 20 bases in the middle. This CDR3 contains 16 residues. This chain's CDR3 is CASSQGIGGAGRGYTF. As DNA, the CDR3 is TGTGCCAGCAGCCAAGGGATTGGGGGCGCGGGTCGAGGCTACACCTTC.

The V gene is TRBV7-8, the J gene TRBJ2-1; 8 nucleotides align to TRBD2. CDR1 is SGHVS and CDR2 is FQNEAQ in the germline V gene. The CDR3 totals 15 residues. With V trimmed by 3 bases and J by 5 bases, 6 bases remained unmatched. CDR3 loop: CASSFSGGIDNEQFF. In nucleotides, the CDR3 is TGTGCCAGCAGCTTCTCGGGGGGGATTGACAATGAGCAGTTCTTC.

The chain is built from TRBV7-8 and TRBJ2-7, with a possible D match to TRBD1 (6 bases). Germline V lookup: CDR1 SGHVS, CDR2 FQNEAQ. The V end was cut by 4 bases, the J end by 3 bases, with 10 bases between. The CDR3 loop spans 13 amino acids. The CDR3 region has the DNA TGTGCCAGCAGCTCCAACAGGGACTACGAGCAGTACTTC. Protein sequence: CASSSNRDYEQYF.

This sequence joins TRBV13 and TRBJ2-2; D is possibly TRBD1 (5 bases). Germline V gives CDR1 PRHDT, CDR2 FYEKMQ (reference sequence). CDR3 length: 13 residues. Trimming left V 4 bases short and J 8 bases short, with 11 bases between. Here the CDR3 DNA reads TGTGCCAGCAGCTCGAGTTGGACAGGGGAGCTGTTTTTT. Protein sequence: CASSSSWTGELFF.

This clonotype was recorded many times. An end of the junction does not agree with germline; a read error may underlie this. The CDR3 region is CASSLAAGGNNEQFF. The CDR3 DNA sequence: TGTGCTAGCAGCTTGGCAGCGGGAGGGAACAATGAGCAGTTCTTC. The chain uses TRBV7-7 and TRBJ2-1; 10 bases agree with TRBD2. CDR3 size: 15 residues. CDR1 is SSHAT, CDR2 FNYEAQ, per germline (reference sequence).

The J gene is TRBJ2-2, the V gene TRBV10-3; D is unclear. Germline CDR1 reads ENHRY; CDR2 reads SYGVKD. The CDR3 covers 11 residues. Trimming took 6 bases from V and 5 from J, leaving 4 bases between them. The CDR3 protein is CAIRDTGELFF. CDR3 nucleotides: TGTGCCATCAGGGATACCGGGGAGCTGTTTTTT.

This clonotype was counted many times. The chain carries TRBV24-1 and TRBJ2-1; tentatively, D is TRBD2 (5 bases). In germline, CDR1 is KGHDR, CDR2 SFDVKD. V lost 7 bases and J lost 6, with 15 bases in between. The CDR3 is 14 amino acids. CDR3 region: CATRNPRASNEQFF. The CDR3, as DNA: TGTGCCACCAGAAACCCGCGGGCTAGCAATGAGCAGTTCTTC.

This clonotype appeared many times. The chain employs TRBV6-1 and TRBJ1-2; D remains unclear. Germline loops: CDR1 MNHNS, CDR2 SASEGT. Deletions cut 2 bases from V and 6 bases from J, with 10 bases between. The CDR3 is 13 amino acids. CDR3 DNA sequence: TGTGCCAGCAGTGAACCGCGGTGGGATGGCTACACCTTC. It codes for CASSEPRWDGYTF.